This entry is about one T cell receptor beta chain. A much larger clone differs by one base, so this may be a read error. The data originate from a study of T cells after yellow fever vaccination. UMIs and a universal primer site were added when TCR cDNA was made by 5'RACE template switching. TCRdb analysed the 5' RACE reads with MiXCR anew, one entry per CDR3 protein. The sample includes under 50,000 distinct CDR3 sequences, 5% to 8% of them seen just once. Germline loops: CDR1 SGHVS, CDR2 FNYEAQ. The CDR3 sequence is 14 residues long. The V and J genes are TRBV7-6 and TRBJ2-3, with D possibly TRBD1 on 5 matching bases. This material consisted of PBMCs, either bulk or a sorted T-cell subset (CD4+, CD8+, memory, or dextramer-sorted; not recorded which), taken 45 days after the yellow fever booster vaccination. This TCR came from a man between 25 and 39 years old who received the YFV17D yellow fever vaccine. This CDR3 reads CASSPGQGTDPQYF. The CDR3 nucleotides read TGTGCCAGCAGCCCCGGACAAGGCACAGATCCGCAGTATTTT.